A selection of T cell receptor beta chains follows, all from one sample in a study of shared clonotypes between healthy human individuals. The repertoire was sequenced with immunoSEQ multiplex PCR; TCRdb's copy has only in-frame clones and lacks some. The table includes just over 2,000,000 clones, roughly 95% detected once. Sequencing used naive CD8+ T cells sorted from blood. The receptors come from a young man in good health. Both conserved end residues are trimmed from each CDR3. D genes are given only for firm matches.

v_call	d_call	j_call	cdr3_aa
TRBV19	TRBD2	TRBJ2-5	ASSIASGSLETQY
TRBV19	TRBD2	TRBJ2-7	ASSATSGSYEQY
TRBV7-9	-	TRBJ1-1	ASSPPVGQSEAF
TRBV13	-	TRBJ2-5	ASSSASQETQY
TRBV27	TRBD2	TRBJ2-7	ASSGSSGLSYEQY
TRBV21-1	-	TRBJ1-6	ASRRLPGLSGSYNSPLH
TRBV11-2	-	TRBJ2-7	ASSPHLSYEQY
TRBV30	-	TRBJ2-4	AWSSVWENIQY
TRBV6-1	-	TRBJ1-1	ASRAGEAEAF
TRBV4-2	TRBD2	TRBJ2-3	ASSQDLGVAGGSTDTQY
TRBV5-8	-	TRBJ2-7	ASSPMGGPASHEQY
TRBV5-4	-	TRBJ1-3	ASSLDQNSGNTIY
TRBV19	TRBD2	TRBJ2-7	ASSSGRTYEQY
TRBV7-9	-	TRBJ2-7	ASSLATGYEQY
TRBV20-1	-	TRBJ2-7	SARDDYEQY
TRBV19	-	TRBJ2-1	ASRLANSDEQF
TRBV19	-	TRBJ1-2	ASSTRQEANYGYT
TRBV10-3	-	TRBJ2-7	RERGSPLEQY
TRBV5-6	TRBD2	TRBJ2-1	ASSYVGLAVNNEQF
TRBV2	-	TRBJ2-3	ASSEAEPGLSTDTQY
TRBV7-9	TRBD1	TRBJ1-1	ASSPPSGQGTTEAF
TRBV5-1	-	TRBJ2-7	ASSLGRDSGVEQY
TRBV10-3	TRBD1	TRBJ2-7	AIGTGEFYEQY
TRBV10-2	TRBD1	TRBJ1-2	ASSTGTGDNYGYT
TRBV28	TRBD1	TRBJ2-7	ASSARTGVEVIEQY
TRBV11-3	-	TRBJ2-5	ASSLGTSETQY
TRBV10-3	-	TRBJ2-1	ATIGDLDEQF
TRBV2	TRBD1	TRBJ2-5	ASSEGQGPLETQY
TRBV10-3	-	TRBJ2-7	AISAQDAYEQY